This entry lists 23 T cell receptor beta chains sequenced from one sample in a study of blood T cell repertoires in COVID-19. Method: immunoSEQ multiplex PCR; TCRdb's copy keeps in-frame clones and lacks some. The sample lists about 270,000 clones; around 86% were seen once. The sample was peripheral blood. The receptor source for this set is a human donor in a cohort sampled during active COVID-19.

J is TRBJ2-4 and V is TRBV5-1; 12 bases are shared with TRBD2. The V segment lost 2 bases and the J segment 6 bases; nucleotides outside the gene matches: 3. The CDR3 is made up of 15 amino acids. Germline V gene data show CDR1 as SGHRS and CDR2 as YFSETQ. In nucleotides, the CDR3 is TGCGCCAGCAGCTTTCCGACTAGCGGGAGAAACATTCAGTACTTC. Its translation is CASSFPTSGRNIQYF.

This sequence joins TRBV18 and TRBJ1-4, with 7 bases matching TRBD1. Germline V CDR1 and CDR2: KGHSH, LQKENI. Trimming removed 3 bases from V and 7 bases from J; junction bases left unmatched: 5. This CDR3 has 14 amino acids. This CDR3 reads CASSPDRVGEKLFF. CDR3 DNA sequence: TGTGCCAGCTCACCCGACAGGGTGGGTGAAAAACTGTTTTTT.

A few counts support this clone. The V gene is TRBV18, the J gene TRBJ1-2; 9 nucleotides match TRBD1. The ends lost 6 bases at V and 6 bases at J; junction bases unmatched: 8. Germline V lookup: CDR1 KGHSH, CDR2 LQKENI. The CDR3 contains 14 residues. CDR3 bases: TGTGCCAGCTCGCGAACCGGGACAGGGAATGGCTACACCTTC. It codes for CASSRTGTGNGYTF.

The gene calls are TRBV2 and TRBJ2-2; D unresolved. V was pared by 8 bases and J by 8 bases, with 9 bases between. CDR1 is SNHLY and CDR2 is FYNNEI in the germline V gene. The CDR3 runs to 11 residues. This CDR3 is CASSGEGELFF. The CDR3 DNA follows: TGTGCCAGCTCCGGAGAGGGGGAGCTGTTTTTT.

The chain combines TRBV27 with TRBJ1-1, with D tentatively TRBD1 (5 bases). The CDR3 loop spans 14 amino acids. V was trimmed by 2 bases and J by 2 bases, leaving 9 bases between them. Germline V gene data show CDR1 as MNHEY and CDR2 as SMNVEV (reference sequence). CDR3 in amino acids: CASSLNRYNTEAFF. In DNA form, the CDR3 reads TGTGCCAGCAGTTTAAACAGGTACAACACTGAAGCTTTCTTT.

The chain couples TRBV28 to TRBJ2-1, with D perhaps TRBD1 (5 bases). Between the trimmed V and J ends, which lost 7 bases and 9 bases, there was a span of 16 bases. Germline assignment: CDR1 MDHEN and CDR2 SYDVKM. The CDR3 totals 13 residues. CDR3 protein: CASKGVDFGEQFF. For the CDR3, the DNA is TGTGCCAGCAAAGGGGTTGACTTTGGTGAGCAGTTCTTC.

This chain connects TRBV5-1 to TRBJ2-1; possible D gene TRBD2, 5 bases. Trimming removed 0 bases at V and 15 bases at J, with 16 bases between. Germline CDR1 is SGHRS and CDR2 is YFSETQ. The CDR3 loop spans 13 amino acids. CDR3 sequence: CASSLAGISVSFF. CDR3 coding DNA: TGCGCCAGCAGCTTGGCCGGGATTTCTGTGTCGTTCTTC.

The rearrangement uses TRBV4-3 and TRBJ1-2, with D perhaps matching TRBD1 (5 bases). CDR1 is LGHNA, CDR2 YSLEER, per germline. V lost 4 bases to trimming and J lost 4 bases, with 19 bases between them. The CDR3 runs 16 residues. CDR3 region: CASSPHHLSGGYGYTF. The CDR3 DNA is TGCGCCAGCAGCCCCCACCACCTGAGCGGGGGCTATGGCTACACCTTC.

This sequence joins TRBV19 and TRBJ1-2, with 12 nucleotides matching TRBD1. CDR1 and CDR2 from the germline V gene are LNHDA and SQIVND (reference sequence). V was pared by 1 base and J by 3 bases, with 3 bases of the junction left unmatched. The CDR3 loop spans 16 amino acids. The CDR3 loop is CASSIVGTGGDYGYTF. CDR3 sequence (DNA): TGTGCCAGTAGTATAGTCGGGACAGGGGGCGACTATGGCTACACCTTC.

This clone is a singleton in its sample. This chain connects TRBV6-5 to TRBJ1-2; the D is unclear. The CDR3 runs 14 residues. With 0 bases removed from V and 1 base from J, the gap between germline ends came to 6 bases. Germline V gene sequence: CDR1 MNHEY, CDR2 SVGAGI. The DNA for the CDR3 is TGTGCCAGCAGTTACTCGAGGCGTAACTATGGCTACACCTTC. It codes for CASSYSRRNYGYTF.

The V gene is TRBV19, the J gene TRBJ2-7; TRBD1 matches 7 bases. Germline CDR1 reads LNHDA; CDR2 reads SQIVND (reference sequence). Trimming at V came to 3 bases and at J to 5 bases, leaving 10 bases not matched to a gene. The CDR3 is 15 amino acids. This CDR3 is CASSIIGTVPNEQYF. CDR3 bases: TGTGCCAGTAGTATCATAGGGACAGTTCCCAACGAGCAGTACTTC.

The chain carries TRBV28 and TRBJ2-7; D is ambiguous. Between the trimmed V and J ends, which lost 1 base and 2 bases, there was a span of 15 bases. Germline V lookup: CDR1 MDHEN, CDR2 SYDVKM. The CDR3 is made up of 16 amino acids. Here the CDR3 DNA reads TGTGCCAGCAGTTTATTGAGTAATCCTCCTACCTACGAGCAGTACTTC. Protein: CASSLLSNPPTYEQYF. Using reference TRBV28 and TRBJ2-7 for the parts outside the CDR3, the full variable domain is DVKVTQSSRYLVKRTGEKVFLECVQDMDHENMFWYRQDPGLGLRLIYFSYDVKMKEKGDIPEGYSVSREKKERFSLILESASTNQTSMYLCASSLLSNPPTYEQYFGPGTRLTVT.

The chain carries TRBV11-2 and TRBJ2-3; weak D call: TRBD1 (5 bases). V lost 5 bases to trimming and J lost 0 bases, with 18 bases between them. The CDR3 sequence is 17 residues long. Germline-derived CDR1 and CDR2 are SGHAT and FQNNGV. Here the CDR3 reads CASSRGAGGASTDTQYF. In DNA, the CDR3 is TGTGCCAGCAGCCGTGGGGCTGGCGGCGCTAGCACAGATACGCAGTATTTT.

For the CDR3, the DNA is TGTGCCAGCAGCTACCGGGACATTGAAGAGACCCAGTACTTC. This translates into CASSYRDIEETQYF. The rearrangement links TRBV6-5 to TRBJ2-5, with D possibly TRBD1 on 6 matching bases. The germline V and J ends were trimmed by 6 bases and 3 bases, with 14 bases remaining between them. Germline V gene lookup returns CDR1 MNHEY and CDR2 SVGAGI. The CDR3 extends over 14 amino acids.

The gene calls are TRBV29-1 and TRBJ2-3, with 12 positions matching TRBD2. The CDR3 is 15 amino acids. Germline V CDR1 and CDR2: SQVTM, ANQGSEA. With V trimmed by 4 bases and J by 3 bases, 5 bases remained unmatched. The CDR3 here is CSVGRLAGVTDTQYF. As DNA, the CDR3 is TGCAGCGTTGGGCGACTAGCGGGAGTAACAGATACGCAGTATTTT.

The chain has TRBV29-1 and TRBJ2-5; D uncertain. Trimming removed 3 bases at V and 1 base at J, with 9 bases between. The V gene's germline CDR1 is SQVTM and CDR2 ANQGSEA. CDR3 size: 13 residues. The CDR3 region has the DNA TGCAGCGTTGATCCGAGGTCCCAAGAGACCCAGTACTTC. This encodes CSVDPRSQETQYF. Based on the CDR3 plus reference TRBV29-1 and TRBJ2-5, the full variable domain is SAVISQKPSRDICQRGTSLTIQCQVDSQVTMMFWYRQQPGQSLTLIATANQGSEATYESGFVIDKFPISRPNLTFSTLTVSNMSPEDSSIYLCSVDPRSQETQYFGPGTRLLVL.

This sequence joins TRBV12-3 or TRBV12-4 and TRBJ2-5, with a weak D call TRBD1 (6 bases). The V end lost 10 bases, the J end lost 5 bases, and 17 bases lay between the germline ends. This CDR3 is 13 amino acids long. The CDR3 is CAIQTGRRETQYF. The CDR3 coding sequence is TGTGCCATCCAAACAGGGCGGAGGGAGACCCAGTACTTC.

V gene TRBV7-6 combines with J gene TRBJ2-1, with D maybe TRBD2 (7 bases). The CDR3 consists of 17 residues. Trimming removed 1 base at V and 4 bases at J, with 17 bases between. Germline lookup yields CDR1 SGHVS and CDR2 FNYEAQ. CDR3 sequence reads: CASSLDLRGAGYNEQFF. CDR3 DNA: TGTGCCAGCAGCTTAGACCTTCGGGGGGCGGGATACAATGAGCAGTTCTTC.

This sequence joins TRBV28 and TRBJ2-3; D ambiguous. Germline V gives CDR1 MDHEN, CDR2 SYDVKM. The germline V and J ends were trimmed by 6 bases and 0 bases, with 4 bases remaining between them. This CDR3 is 12 amino acids long. The CDR3 region is CASRLSTDTQYF. DNA of the CDR3: TGTGCCAGCAGGCTAAGCACAGATACGCAGTATTTT. Complete variable domain (other parts from reference TRBV28 and TRBJ2-3): DVKVTQSSRYLVKRTGEKVFLECVQDMDHENMFWYRQDPGLGLRLIYFSYDVKMKEKGDIPEGYSVSREKKERFSLILESASTNQTSMYLCASRLSTDTQYFGPGTRLTVL.

V usage is TRBV27 and J usage is TRBJ1-5, with D uncertain. CDR1 is MNHEY and CDR2 is SMNVEV in the germline V gene (reference sequence). This CDR3 comprises 13 residues. V was trimmed by 10 bases and J by 3 bases, leaving 13 bases between them. The CDR3 loop reads CATSGGLNQPQHF. For the CDR3, the DNA is TGTGCCACCTCGGGTGGACTCAATCAGCCCCAGCATTTT.

DNA for the CDR3: TGCGCCAGCAGCTGGACTAGCGGTCCTTATGGCGAGCAGTACTTC. Translating it yields CASSWTSGPYGEQYF. V and J are TRBV5-1 and TRBJ2-7, with TRBD2 identical over 10 bases. The CDR3 loop spans 15 amino acids. The germline V gene encodes CDR1 SGHRS and CDR2 YFSETQ. V was clipped by 3 bases and J by 6 bases; unmatched bases: 9.

This clone appeared a few times. This chain connects TRBV5-1 to TRBJ2-1, with 7 bases identical to TRBD2. CDR1 is SGHRS, CDR2 YFSETQ, per germline. V lost 4 bases, J lost 2 bases, and 9 bases stayed unmatched. The CDR3 has 16 amino acids. Here the CDR3 DNA reads TGCGCCAGCAGCCCCGTTAGCGGGCATCCCTACAATGAGCAGTTCTTC. It codes for CASSPVSGHPYNEQFF.

The rearrangement links TRBV19 to TRBJ2-5; D possibly corresponds to TRBD1 (5 bases). This CDR3 comprises 14 residues. The V end lost 4 bases, the J end lost 1 base, and 10 bases lay between the germline ends. Germline V CDR1 and CDR2: LNHDA, SQIVND (reference sequence). The CDR3 DNA reads as TGTGCCAGTAGTAGCGACAGCATCCAAGAGACCCAGTACTTC. This gives the protein CASSSDSIQETQYF.